The next 29 T cell receptor beta chains were all read from a single sample in a study of blood T cell repertoires in COVID-19. Here immunoSEQ multiplex PCR was the method, and the copy in TCRdb shows in-frame clones only, minus some. The repertoire holds approximately 23,000 clones, around 91% seen once, with less than 3.5% in the top ten. Material: peripheral blood. These receptors came from a man aged 70-80 years with acute or convalescent COVID-19.

The chain joins TRBV2 to TRBJ1-4; 9 bases are shared with TRBD1. J lost 8 bases, V lost 6 bases, and 7 bases had no gene match. Per germline, CDR1 SNHLY and CDR2 FYNNEI. CDR3 length equals 14 residues. The CDR3 spells CASRGTGMGEKLFF. CDR3 in DNA: TGTGCCAGCAGGGGGACAGGGATGGGGGAAAAACTGTTTTTT. The full variable domain, in which reference TRBV2 and TRBJ1-4 provide the parts outside the CDR3, is EPEVTQTPSHQVTQMGQEVILRCVPISNHLYFYWYRQILGQKVEFLVSFYNNEISEKSEIFDDQFSVERPDGSNFTLKIRSTKLEDSAMYFCASRGTGMGEKLFFGSGTQLSVL.

The chain has TRBV28 and TRBJ1-4, with D perhaps matching TRBD1 (5 bases). V lost 4 bases and J 2 bases, leaving 11 bases between the germline ends. The CDR3 extends over 15 amino acids. Germline assignment: CDR1 MDHEN and CDR2 SYDVKM. CDR3 in amino acids: CASSSWGSTNEKLFF. The DNA for the CDR3 is TGTGCCAGCAGTTCGTGGGGCAGTACTAATGAAAAACTGTTTTTT.

The V call is TRBV12-5, the J call TRBJ2-3; 8 bases agree with TRBD1. Looked up from germline, CDR1 is LGHNT and CDR2 is FRNRAP. The CDR3 spans 15 residues. V shed 2 bases and J 5 bases; nucleotides not matched to a gene: 6. The CDR3 nucleotides read TGTGCTAGTGGTTTGAATCCAGGGACAGGAGATACGCAGTATTTT. This encodes CASGLNPGTGDTQYF.

The V call is TRBV9, the J call TRBJ2-7; no clear D gene. CDR1 is SGDLS, CDR2 YYNGEE, per germline. Trimming removed 0 bases at V and 5 bases at J, with 15 bases between. The CDR3 extends over 15 amino acids. CDR3 amino acids: CASSVDPLPSDEQYF. The CDR3 nucleotides are TGTGCCAGCAGCGTAGACCCACTACCCTCGGACGAGCAGTACTTC.

The rearrangement joins TRBV5-1 to TRBJ2-3; D ambiguous. Looked up from germline, CDR1 is SGHRS and CDR2 is YFSETQ. This CDR3 has 14 residues. The germline V and J ends were trimmed by 1 base and 2 bases, with 8 bases remaining between them. In DNA, the CDR3 is TGCGCCAGCAGCTTGAGTAGTCACACAGATACGCAGTATTTT. This translates into CASSLSSHTDTQYF. Using reference TRBV5-1 and TRBJ2-3 for the parts outside the CDR3, the full variable domain is KAGVTQTPRYLIKTRGQQVTLSCSPISGHRSVSWYQQTPGQGLQFLFEYFSETQRNKGNFPGRFSGRQFSNSRSEMNVSTLELGDSALYLCASSLSSHTDTQYFGPGTRLTVL.

The chain links TRBV27 to TRBJ2-2; possibly TRBD2 for D (6 bases). The CDR3 extends over 13 amino acids. Germline V gene data show CDR1 as MNHEY and CDR2 as SMNVEV (reference sequence). V was cut by 5 bases and J by 6 bases, with 10 bases left in between. The CDR3 nucleotides read TGTGCCAGCAGTCACCGGGAGTCCGGGGAGCTGTTTTTT. Amino acid sequence: CASSHRESGELFF.

J is TRBJ2-3 and V is TRBV5-1, with TRBD2 identical over 11 bases. The CDR3 has 14 residues. Germline CDR1 is SGHRS and CDR2 is YFSETQ. V trimming: 8 bases; J trimming: 5 bases; junction bases outside the gene matches: 7. The CDR3 reads CASKLAGARDTQYF. For the CDR3, the DNA is TGCGCCAGTAAACTAGCGGGGGCCAGAGATACGCAGTATTTT.

The V gene is TRBV9, the J gene TRBJ2-1; the D gene is possibly TRBD1 (6 bases). The germline CDR1 and CDR2 sequences are SGDLS and YYNGEE. V was pared by 4 bases and J by 4 bases, with 15 bases between. This CDR3 region has 15 residues. Here the CDR3 DNA reads TGTGCCAGCAGCTCCCTGGGGGCACCTTACAATGAGCAGTTCTTC. Its protein product is CASSSLGAPYNEQFF.

The V gene is TRBV5-6, the J gene TRBJ2-7; 7 bases fit TRBD1. The trim removed 5 bases at V and 4 bases at J, leaving 9 bases unmatched. The CDR3 length is 14 residues. Germline CDR1 and CDR2: SGHDT and YYEEEE. The CDR3 DNA sequence: TGTGCCAGCAGGAAGACGGGACAGTTGTACGAGCAGTACTTC. Its protein is CASRKTGQLYEQYF.

This clone came up once. The chain combines TRBV28 with TRBJ1-5; 8 nucleotides align to TRBD1. Germline lookup yields CDR1 MDHEN and CDR2 SYDVKM. After removal of 8 bases from V and 9 bases from J, the junction contained 12 bases not matched to a gene. This CDR3 has 14 residues. The CDR3: CASSFDRGLGPQHF. The CDR3 DNA reads TGTGCCAGCTCATTTGACAGGGGCTTGGGGCCCCAGCATTTT.

CDR3 in amino acids: CASSYSRGRDSPLHF. The CDR3 nucleotides read TGTGCCAGCAGTTACTCGCGGGGGCGGGATTCACCCCTCCACTTT. The genes are TRBV6-2 or TRBV6-3 and TRBJ1-6, with D possibly being TRBD1 (6 bases). Germline assignment: CDR1 MNHEY and CDR2 SVGEGT. V lost 0 bases and J 8 bases, leaving 11 bases between the germline ends. The CDR3 consists of 15 residues.

The J gene is TRBJ1-1, the V gene TRBV28; 9 bases line up with TRBD1. J was trimmed by 8 bases and V by 8 bases; bases with no gene match: 15. Germline assignment: CDR1 MDHEN and CDR2 SYDVKM. This CDR3 is 15 amino acids long. The CDR3 spells CASDPGQGGRREAFF. The CDR3 DNA is TGTGCCAGCGACCCGGGACAGGGAGGGAGACGAGAAGCTTTCTTT.

This clone showed up just a few times. The chain employs TRBV18 and TRBJ1-4, with 7 bases that match TRBD1. Germline CDR1 KGHSH, CDR2 LQKENI. CDR3 length equals 15 residues. V trimming: 4 bases; J trimming: 3 bases; junction bases outside the gene matches: 5. The CDR3 sequence: CASSQYRGPNEKLFF. The CDR3 coding sequence is TGTGCCAGCTCACAATACAGGGGACCTAATGAAAAACTGTTTTTT.

The chain recombines TRBV7-3 with TRBJ2-7; 11 positions agree with TRBD1. V lost 5 bases and J lost 6; bases outside the gene matches: 6. The CDR3 has 14 amino acids. Germline CDR1 and CDR2: SGHTA and FQGTGA. CDR3 coding DNA: TGTGCCAGCAGCCGGGGACAGGGGGTCTTCGAGCAGTACTTC. Translating it yields CASSRGQGVFEQYF. Supplemented by reference TRBV7-3 and TRBJ2-7, the full variable domain reads GAGVSQTPSNKVTEKGKYVELRCDPISGHTALYWYRQSLGQGPEFLIYFQGTGAADDSGLPNDRFFAVRPEGSVSTLKIQRTERGDSAVYLCASSRGQGVFEQYFGPGTRLTVT.

This chain connects TRBV11-2 to TRBJ2-7; 10 bases line up with TRBD2. The ends lost 5 bases at V and 2 bases at J; junction bases unmatched: 6. This CDR3 comprises 15 residues. Germline CDR1 reads SGHAT; CDR2 reads FQNNGV. The CDR3 DNA reads TGTGCCAGCAGCCCTCTTAGCGGGAGGCCCTACGAGCAGTACTTC. It yields the protein CASSPLSGRPYEQYF.

V usage is TRBV5-4 and J usage is TRBJ1-2; 9 positions match TRBD1. Germline V CDR1 and CDR2: SGHNT, YYREEE (reference sequence). CDR3 length: 15 amino acids. Losses at the gene ends were 5 bases for V and 7 bases for J; bases not matched to a gene: 12. CDR3 region: CASSFSGTGLSGYTF. The CDR3 coding sequence is TGTGCCAGCAGTTTCTCCGGGACAGGGCTTTCTGGCTACACCTTC.

This chain connects TRBV27 to TRBJ1-5; D possibly corresponds to TRBD1 (5 bases). Trimming left V 1 base short and J 4 bases short, with 11 bases between. The CDR3 spans 15 residues. The V gene's germline CDR1 is MNHEY and CDR2 SMNVEV (reference sequence). CDR3: CASSLLGLNNQPQHF. CDR3 coding DNA: TGTGCCAGCAGTTTATTGGGACTGAATAATCAGCCCCAGCATTTT.

The chain uses TRBV11-2 and TRBJ2-2; D is possibly TRBD1 (5 bases). CDR1 and CDR2 (germline): SGHAT, FQNNGV. V was trimmed by 5 bases and J by 1 base, leaving 14 bases between them. This CDR3 region has 16 residues. In DNA, the CDR3 is TGTGCCAGCAGCGTTTGGTGGCAGGGGAACACCGGGGAGCTGTTTTTT. Translating gives CASSVWWQGNTGELFF.

The chain carries TRBV5-1 and TRBJ2-3; D possibly corresponds to TRBD1 (5 bases). Germline CDR1 is SGHRS and CDR2 is YFSETQ. This CDR3 comprises 14 residues. The ends were cut back, 4 bases at V and 2 bases at J, with 11 bases in the middle. CDR3 bases: TGCGCCAGCAGCCAGGACACCCCCACAGATACGCAGTATTTT. Translated, it gives CASSQDTPTDTQYF.

J is TRBJ1-1 and V is TRBV7-2; 10 positions agree with TRBD1. V shed 4 bases, J shed 3 bases, and the junction held 5 bases outside the gene matches. The CDR3 has 15 residues. Germline-derived CDR1 and CDR2 are SGHTA and FQGNSA. The CDR3 protein is CASSWGTGAHTEAFF. The CDR3, as DNA: TGTGCCAGCAGCTGGGGGACAGGGGCGCACACTGAAGCTTTCTTT.

The V gene is TRBV2, the J gene TRBJ1-5, with D perhaps TRBD1 (5 bases). This CDR3 comprises 14 residues. CDR1 is SNHLY and CDR2 is FYNNEI in the germline V gene. Trimming removed 9 bases at V and 1 base at J, with 13 bases between. This CDR3 reads CASNRLGSNQPQHF. DNA for the CDR3: TGTGCCAGTAACAGGTTGGGGAGCAATCAGCCCCAGCATTTT.

The chain is built from TRBV28 and TRBJ2-1; D might be TRBD2 (6 bases). CDR1 and CDR2 (germline): MDHEN, SYDVKM. The CDR3 totals 14 residues. Trimming removed 5 bases at V and 7 bases at J, with 15 bases between. This chain's CDR3 is CASSIAGPRNEQFF. CDR3 nucleotide sequence: TGTGCCAGCAGTATCGCGGGACCCAGAAATGAGCAGTTCTTC. The full variable domain, rest sourced from reference TRBV28 and TRBJ2-1, is DVKVTQSSRYLVKRTGEKVFLECVQDMDHENMFWYRQDPGLGLRLIYFSYDVKMKEKGDIPEGYSVSREKKERFSLILESASTNQTSMYLCASSIAGPRNEQFFGPGTRLTVL.

This clone was observed once. This chain connects TRBV7-2 to TRBJ2-7, with 7 bases fitting TRBD1. Germline values: CDR1 SGHTA, CDR2 FQGNSA. CDR3 length: 14 amino acids. Trimming removed 0 bases from V and 2 bases from J; junction bases left unmatched: 1. The CDR3 protein is CASSLAGTAYEQYF. The CDR3 region has the DNA TGTGCCAGCAGCTTAGCAGGGACAGCCTACGAGCAGTACTTC.

The chain couples TRBV6-2 or TRBV6-3 to TRBJ2-7; TRBD2 might be the D (6 bases). The CDR3 covers 15 residues. Trimming stripped 5 bases from V and 0 bases from J, with 14 bases between. Germline loops: CDR1 MNHEY, CDR2 SVGEGT. The CDR3 loop reads CASSHIRDFSYEQYF. The CDR3, as DNA: TGTGCCAGCAGTCATATCCGGGACTTCTCCTACGAGCAGTACTTC.

The rearrangement joins TRBV19 to TRBJ1-4; tentative D call: TRBD1 (5 bases). The CDR3 totals 16 residues. Trimming stripped 6 bases from V and 0 bases from J, with 14 bases between. In germline, CDR1 is LNHDA, CDR2 SQIVND (reference sequence). CDR3: CASSPILDTTNEKLFF. The CDR3 DNA reads TGTGCCAGTAGCCCCATTCTGGACACAACTAATGAAAAACTGTTTTTT.

The chain couples TRBV18 to TRBJ2-2; 8 bases are shared with TRBD2. This CDR3 contains 16 residues. Germline V CDR1 and CDR2: KGHSH, LQKENI. Germline trimming cut 2 bases from V and 4 bases from J; bases unmatched to any gene: 6. The CDR3 nucleotides are TGTGCCAGCTCACCATGGGCCGGGAGGGCCACCGGGGAGCTGTTTTTT. It codes for CASSPWAGRATGELFF.

This clone was recorded once. V usage is TRBV11-2 and J usage is TRBJ1-6, with no clear D. V was shortened by 2 bases and J by 10 bases, with 12 bases between the two germline ends. The CDR3 loop spans 14 amino acids. Germline V gene data show CDR1 as SGHAT and CDR2 as FQNNGV. The CDR3 is CASSLSGDRSPLHF. The DNA for the CDR3 is TGTGCCAGCAGCTTAAGCGGGGATCGCTCACCCCTCCACTTT.

This chain uses TRBV28 with TRBJ1-3; possibly TRBD1 for D (5 bases). Germline V gene lookup returns CDR1 MDHEN and CDR2 SYDVKM. This CDR3 region has 13 residues. Trimming pared 11 bases from V and 1 base from J, leaving 12 bases between. The CDR3 loop is CAHQPGSGNTIYF. CDR3 bases: TGTGCCCACCAGCCAGGGTCTGGAAACACCATATATTTT. The whole variable domain, remainder taken from reference TRBV28 and TRBJ1-3, is DVKVTQSSRYLVKRTGEKVFLECVQDMDHENMFWYRQDPGLGLRLIYFSYDVKMKEKGDIPEGYSVSREKKERFSLILESASTNQTSMYLCAHQPGSGNTIYFGEGSWLTVV.

In its sample, this clone was seen a few times. V gene TRBV5-6 combines with J gene TRBJ2-2; D is perhaps TRBD2 (6 bases). Trimming stripped 3 bases from V and 4 bases from J, with 10 bases between. The CDR3 has 14 residues. In germline, CDR1 is SGHDT, CDR2 YYEEEE. This CDR3 is CASSSSGSTGELFF. The CDR3 DNA is TGTGCCAGCAGCTCTTCCGGGAGCACCGGGGAGCTGTTTTTT.